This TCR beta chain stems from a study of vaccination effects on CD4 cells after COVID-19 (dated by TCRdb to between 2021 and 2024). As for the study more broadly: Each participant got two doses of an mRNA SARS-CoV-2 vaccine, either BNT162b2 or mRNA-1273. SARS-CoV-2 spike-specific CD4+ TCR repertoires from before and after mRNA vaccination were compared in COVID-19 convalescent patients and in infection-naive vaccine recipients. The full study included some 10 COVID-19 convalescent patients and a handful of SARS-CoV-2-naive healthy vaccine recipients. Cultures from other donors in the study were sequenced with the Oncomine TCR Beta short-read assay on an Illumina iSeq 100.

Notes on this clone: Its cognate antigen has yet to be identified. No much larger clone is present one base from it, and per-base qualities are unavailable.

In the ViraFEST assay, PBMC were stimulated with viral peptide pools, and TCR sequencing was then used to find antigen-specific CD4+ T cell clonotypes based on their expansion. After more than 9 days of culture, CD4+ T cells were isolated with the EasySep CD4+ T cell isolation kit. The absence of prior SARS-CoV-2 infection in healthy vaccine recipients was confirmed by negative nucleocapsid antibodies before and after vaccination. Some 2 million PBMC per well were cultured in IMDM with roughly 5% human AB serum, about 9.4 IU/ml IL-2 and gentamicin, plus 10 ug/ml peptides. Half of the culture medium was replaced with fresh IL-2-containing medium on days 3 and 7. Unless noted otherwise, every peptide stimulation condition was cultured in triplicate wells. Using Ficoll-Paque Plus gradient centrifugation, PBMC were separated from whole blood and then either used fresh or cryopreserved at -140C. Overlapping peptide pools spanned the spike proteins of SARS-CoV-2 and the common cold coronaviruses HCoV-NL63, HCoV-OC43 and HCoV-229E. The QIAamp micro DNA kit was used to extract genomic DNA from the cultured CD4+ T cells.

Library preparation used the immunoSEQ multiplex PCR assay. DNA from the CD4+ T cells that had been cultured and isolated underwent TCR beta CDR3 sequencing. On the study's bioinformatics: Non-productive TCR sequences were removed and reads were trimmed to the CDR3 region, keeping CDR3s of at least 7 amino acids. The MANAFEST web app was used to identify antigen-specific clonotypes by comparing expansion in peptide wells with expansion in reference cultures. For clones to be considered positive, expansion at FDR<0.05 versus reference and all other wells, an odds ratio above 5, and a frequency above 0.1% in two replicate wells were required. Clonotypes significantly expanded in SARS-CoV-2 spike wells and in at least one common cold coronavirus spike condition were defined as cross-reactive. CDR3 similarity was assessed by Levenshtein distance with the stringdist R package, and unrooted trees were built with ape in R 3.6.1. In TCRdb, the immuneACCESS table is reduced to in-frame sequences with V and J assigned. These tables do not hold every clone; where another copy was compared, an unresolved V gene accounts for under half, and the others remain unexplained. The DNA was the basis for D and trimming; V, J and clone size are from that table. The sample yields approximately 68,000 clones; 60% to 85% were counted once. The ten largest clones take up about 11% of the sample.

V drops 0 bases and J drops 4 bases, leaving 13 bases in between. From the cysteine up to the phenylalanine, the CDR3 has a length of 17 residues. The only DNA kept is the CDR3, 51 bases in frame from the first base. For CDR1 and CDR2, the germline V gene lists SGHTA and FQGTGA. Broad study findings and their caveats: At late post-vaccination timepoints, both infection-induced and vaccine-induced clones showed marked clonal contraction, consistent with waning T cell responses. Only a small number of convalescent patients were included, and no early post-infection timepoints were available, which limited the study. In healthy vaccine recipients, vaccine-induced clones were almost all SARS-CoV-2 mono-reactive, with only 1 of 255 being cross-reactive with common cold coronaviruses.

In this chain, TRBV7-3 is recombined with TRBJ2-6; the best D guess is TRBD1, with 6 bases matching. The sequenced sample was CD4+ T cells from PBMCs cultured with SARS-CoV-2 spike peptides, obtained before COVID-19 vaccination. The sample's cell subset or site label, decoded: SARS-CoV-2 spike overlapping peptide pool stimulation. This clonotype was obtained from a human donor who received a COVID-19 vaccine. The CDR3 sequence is CASSLTTGDEGANVLTF. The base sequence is TGTGCCAGCAGCTTAACGACAGGCGATGAAGGGGCCAACGTCCTGACTTTC. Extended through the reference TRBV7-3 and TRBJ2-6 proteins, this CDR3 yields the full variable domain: GAGVSQTPSNKVTEKGKYVELRCDPISGHTALYWYRQSLGQGPEFLIYFQGTGAADDSGLPNDRFFAVRPEGSVSTLKIQRTERGDSAVYLCASSLTTGDEGANVLTFGAGSRLTVL.